These 3 T cell receptor beta chains were all obtained from the same sample, sequenced in a study of regulatory T cells in long-lasting Graves disease. As to time point: newly diagnosed GD, antithyroid drugs for less than 3 months. After RNA was extracted from PBMCs, the TCR library was made from it. Construction of TCR beta libraries relied on iRepertoire HTBI primers and on Arm-PCR targeting CDR3 regions. TCRdb ran MiXCR on the multiplex PCR reads and lists one entry per CDR3 protein. The sample includes some 220,000 distinct CDR3 sequences, around 19% seen only once; the top ten take about 11%. The same data also contributed to another study, on T cells in Graves' hyperthyroidism and ophthalmopathy.

The sample here was peripheral blood mononuclear cells (PBMCs), taken at new diagnosis, from a patient treated with antithyroid drugs. The receptors derive from a woman under 40 with Graves disease.

This clonotype was seen repeatedly, ten times or more. This chain links TRBV20-1 with TRBJ1-5; TRBD1 agrees at 10 bases. The CDR3 runs 16 residues. The V gene's germline CDR1 is DFQATT and CDR2 SNEGSKA (reference sequence). Germline trimming cut 3 bases from V and 3 bases from J; bases unmatched to any gene: 8. Written as DNA, the CDR3 is TGCAGTGCTAGGAGAGACAGGGGGCTCCCCAATCAGCCCCAGCATTTT. Protein product: CSARRDRGLPNQPQHF.

This clonotype was counted many times. The CDR3 sequence: CASSEFRALLGEETQYF. The CDR3 region has the DNA TGTGCCAGCAGTGAATTTAGGGCCCTGTTGGGAGAAGAGACCCAGTACTTC. The chain is built from TRBV2 and TRBJ2-5; weak D call: TRBD2 (5 bases). The germline CDR1 and CDR2 sequences are SNHLY and FYNNEI. Trimming took off 2 bases at V and 3 bases at J, with 19 bases between the two ends. CDR3 length equals 17 residues.

In this sample, this clonotype turned up a few times. The genes are TRBV18 and TRBJ1-5; 10 bases fit TRBD1. CDR1 is KGHSH, CDR2 LQKENI, per germline. The V segment lost 5 bases and the J segment 1 base; nucleotides outside the gene matches: 2. This CDR3 spans 15 amino acids. CDR3 DNA sequence: TGTGCCAGCTCAGAGACAGGGGGCAGCAATCAGCCCCAGCATTTT. Its translation: CASSETGGSNQPQHF.